The source of this T cell receptor (beta chain) is a study of T-cell memory formation after mild COVID-19. Overall study results and limits: Day 37-peaking second-wave clones had unconfirmed SARS-CoV-2 specificity. That cross-reactive memory joined was suggested by some responding clones appearing in pre-infection memory.

TCRdb passed the 5' RACE reads through MiXCR, listing each CDR3 protein once. This sample carries about 430,000 distinct CDR3 sequences, about a sixth of them seen once, and the ten largest clones take around a fifth. In regard to this clonotype: The antigen is unknown.

CDR1 is SGDLS and CDR2 is YYNGEE in the germline V gene. This CDR3 comprises 15 residues. J gave up 6 bases and V 3 bases, and 8 bases lay outside the gene matches. Sequencing was performed on PBMCs or a T cell subset sorted from them (not recorded which). This rearrangement joins TRBV9 to TRBJ1-1; 10 positions match TRBD1. The sequence was collected from a man aged 18 to 30 who had mild COVID-19 (a few samples of this study predate the infection). Cell type and time point are not known. The CDR3 loop reads CASSALRDRGAEAFF. As DNA, the CDR3 is TGTGCCAGCAGCGCTCTCAGGGACAGGGGCGCTGAAGCTTTCTTT.